The T cell receptor beta chain described here comes from a study of blood T cell repertoires in COVID-19. Repertoires were generated with immunoSEQ multiplex PCR, while TCRdb's copy carries only in-frame clones and drops some. In the table there are more than 150,000 clones, around 85% of which are singletons. V lost 3 bases, J lost 7 bases, and 1 base stayed unmatched. The CDR3 has 13 residues. CDR1 and CDR2 (germline): MNHEY, SMNVEV (reference sequence). Note on this clone: Other DNA sequences within the sample encode an identical CDR3.

The TCR was taken from a man aged 50 or older who had recovered from COVID-19. Sequencing was done on a sample of peripheral blood. This rearrangement joins TRBV27 to TRBJ1-1; TRBD1 agrees at 11 bases. The CDR3 loop reads CASSLDRGHEAFF. In nucleotides, the CDR3 is TGTGCCAGCAGTTTGGACAGGGGGCATGAAGCTTTCTTT.